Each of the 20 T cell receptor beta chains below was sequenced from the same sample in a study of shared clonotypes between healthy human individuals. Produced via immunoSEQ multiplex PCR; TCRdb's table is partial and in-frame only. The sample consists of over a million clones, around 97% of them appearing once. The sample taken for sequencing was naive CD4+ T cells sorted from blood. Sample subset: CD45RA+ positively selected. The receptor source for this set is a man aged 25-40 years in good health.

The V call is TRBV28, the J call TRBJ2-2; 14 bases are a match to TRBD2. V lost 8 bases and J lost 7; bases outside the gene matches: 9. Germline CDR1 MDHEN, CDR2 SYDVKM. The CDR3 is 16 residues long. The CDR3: CASSSGTSGSHGELFF. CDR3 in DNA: TGTGCCAGCTCGTCTGGGACTAGCGGGAGTCACGGGGAGCTGTTTTTT.

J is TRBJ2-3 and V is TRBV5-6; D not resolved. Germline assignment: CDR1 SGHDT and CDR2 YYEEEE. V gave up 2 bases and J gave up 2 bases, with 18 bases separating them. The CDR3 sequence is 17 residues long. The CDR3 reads CASSLVSPVDVTDTQYF. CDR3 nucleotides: TGTGCCAGCAGCTTAGTATCACCCGTGGACGTCACAGATACGCAGTATTTT.

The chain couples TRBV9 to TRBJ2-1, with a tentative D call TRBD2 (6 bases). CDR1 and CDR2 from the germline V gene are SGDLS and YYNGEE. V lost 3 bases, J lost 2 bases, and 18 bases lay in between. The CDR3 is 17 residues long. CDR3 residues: CASSAFAGRGAYNEQFF. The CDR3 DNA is TGTGCCAGCAGCGCCTTTGCGGGGAGAGGTGCCTACAATGAGCAGTTCTTC.

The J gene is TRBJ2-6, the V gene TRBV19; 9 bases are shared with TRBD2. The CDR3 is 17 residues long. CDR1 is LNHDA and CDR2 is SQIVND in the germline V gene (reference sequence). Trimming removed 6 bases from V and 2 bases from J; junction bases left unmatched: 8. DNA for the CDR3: TGTGCCAGTAGAAGGACTAGCGATTCCACTGGGGCCAACGTCCTGACTTTC. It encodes CASRRTSDSTGANVLTF.

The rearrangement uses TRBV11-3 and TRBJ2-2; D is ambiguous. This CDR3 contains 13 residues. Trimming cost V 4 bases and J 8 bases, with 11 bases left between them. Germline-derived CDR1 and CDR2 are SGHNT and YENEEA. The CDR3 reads CASSSLGSGELFF. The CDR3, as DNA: TGTGCCAGCAGCTCCCTAGGGTCGGGGGAGCTGTTTTTT.

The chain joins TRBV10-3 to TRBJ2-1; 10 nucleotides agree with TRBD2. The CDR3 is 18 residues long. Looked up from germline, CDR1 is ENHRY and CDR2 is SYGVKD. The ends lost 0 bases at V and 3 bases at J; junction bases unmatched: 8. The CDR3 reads CAISESLGLAANYNEQFF. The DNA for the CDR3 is TGTGCCATCAGTGAGTCTCTCGGACTAGCGGCAAACTACAATGAGCAGTTCTTC.

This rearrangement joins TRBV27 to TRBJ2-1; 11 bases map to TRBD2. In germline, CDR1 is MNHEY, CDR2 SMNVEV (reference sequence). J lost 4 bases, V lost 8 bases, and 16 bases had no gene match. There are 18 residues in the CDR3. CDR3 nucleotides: TGTGCCAGCCTTGGTAGCGGGAGGGAGGGCCCCCATTACAATGAGCAGTTCTTC. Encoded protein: CASLGSGREGPHYNEQFF.

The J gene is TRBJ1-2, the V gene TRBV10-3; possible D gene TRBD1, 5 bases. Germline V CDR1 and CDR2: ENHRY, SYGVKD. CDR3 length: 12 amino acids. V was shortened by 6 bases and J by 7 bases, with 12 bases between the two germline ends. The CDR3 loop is CAISADRAGYTF. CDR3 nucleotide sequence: TGTGCCATCAGCGCCGACAGAGCTGGCTACACCTTC.

For the CDR3, the DNA is TGTGCCAGCTACCCAGGATTCCGGCGGGAGACCCAGTACTTC. Protein: CASYPGFRRETQYF. This rearrangement joins TRBV28 to TRBJ2-5; the D is unclear. Trimming pared 8 bases from V and 5 bases from J, leaving 18 bases between. Germline V gene lookup returns CDR1 MDHEN and CDR2 SYDVKM. The CDR3 contains 14 residues.

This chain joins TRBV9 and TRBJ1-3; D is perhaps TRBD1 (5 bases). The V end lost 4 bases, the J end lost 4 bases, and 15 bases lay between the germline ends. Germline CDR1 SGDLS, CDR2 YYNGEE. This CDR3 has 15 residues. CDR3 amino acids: CASSPTDSPGNTIYF. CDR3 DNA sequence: TGTGCCAGCAGCCCAACAGACAGTCCCGGAAACACCATATATTTT.

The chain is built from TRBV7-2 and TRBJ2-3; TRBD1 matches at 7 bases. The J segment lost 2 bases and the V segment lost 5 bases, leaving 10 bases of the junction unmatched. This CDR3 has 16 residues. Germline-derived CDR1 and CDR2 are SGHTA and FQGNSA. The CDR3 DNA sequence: TGTGCCAGCAGCAGGGACAGACTTTCCTCCACAGATACGCAGTATTTT. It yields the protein CASSRDRLSSTDTQYF.

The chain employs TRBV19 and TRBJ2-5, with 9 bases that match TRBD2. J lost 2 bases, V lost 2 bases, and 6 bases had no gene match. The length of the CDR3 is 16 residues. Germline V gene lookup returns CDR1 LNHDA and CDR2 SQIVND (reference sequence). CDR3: CASSILASGNQETQYF. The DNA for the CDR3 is TGTGCCAGTAGTATATTGGCTAGCGGGAATCAAGAGACCCAGTACTTC. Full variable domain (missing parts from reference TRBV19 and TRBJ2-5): DGGITQSPKYLFRKEGQNVTLSCEQNLNHDAMYWYRQDPGQGLRLIYYSQIVNDFQKGDIAEGYSVSREKKESFPLTVTSAQKNPTAFYLCASSILASGNQETQYFGPGTRLLVL.

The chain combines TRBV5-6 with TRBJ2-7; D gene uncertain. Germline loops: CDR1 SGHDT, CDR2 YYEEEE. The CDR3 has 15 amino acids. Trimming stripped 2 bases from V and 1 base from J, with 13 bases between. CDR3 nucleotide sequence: TGTGCCAGCAGCTTCGTAGGCGTCGGATCCTACGAGCAGTACTTC. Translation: CASSFVGVGSYEQYF.

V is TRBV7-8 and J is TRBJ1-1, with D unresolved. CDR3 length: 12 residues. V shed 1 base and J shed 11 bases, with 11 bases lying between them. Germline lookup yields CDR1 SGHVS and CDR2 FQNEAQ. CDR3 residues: CASSLGSIGAFF. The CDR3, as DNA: TGTGCCAGCAGCTTAGGATCGATCGGGGCTTTCTTT.

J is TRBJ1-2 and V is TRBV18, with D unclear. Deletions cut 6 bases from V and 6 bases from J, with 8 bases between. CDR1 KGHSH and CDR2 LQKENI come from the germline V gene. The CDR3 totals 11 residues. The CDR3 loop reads CASSGGDGYTF. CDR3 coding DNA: TGTGCCAGCTCCGGCGGGGATGGCTACACCTTC.

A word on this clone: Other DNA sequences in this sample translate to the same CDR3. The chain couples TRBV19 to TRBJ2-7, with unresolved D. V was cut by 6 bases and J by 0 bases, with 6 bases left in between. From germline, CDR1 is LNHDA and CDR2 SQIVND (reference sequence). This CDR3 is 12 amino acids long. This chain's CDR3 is CASSQSSYEQYF. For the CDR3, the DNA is TGTGCCAGTAGCCAGTCCTCCTACGAGCAGTACTTC.

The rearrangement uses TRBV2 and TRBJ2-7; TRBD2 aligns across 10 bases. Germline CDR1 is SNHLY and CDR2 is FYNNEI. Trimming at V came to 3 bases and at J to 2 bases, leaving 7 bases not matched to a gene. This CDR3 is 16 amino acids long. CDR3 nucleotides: TGTGCCAGCAGTGAGATCAGCCTAGCGGGAGCCTACGAGCAGTACTTC. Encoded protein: CASSEISLAGAYEQYF.

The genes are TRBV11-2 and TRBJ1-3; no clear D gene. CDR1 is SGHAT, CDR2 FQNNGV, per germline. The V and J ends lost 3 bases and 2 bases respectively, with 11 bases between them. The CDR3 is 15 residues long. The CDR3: CASSFGPGAGNTIYF. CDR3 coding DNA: TGTGCCAGCAGCTTTGGGCCGGGCGCTGGAAACACCATATATTTT.

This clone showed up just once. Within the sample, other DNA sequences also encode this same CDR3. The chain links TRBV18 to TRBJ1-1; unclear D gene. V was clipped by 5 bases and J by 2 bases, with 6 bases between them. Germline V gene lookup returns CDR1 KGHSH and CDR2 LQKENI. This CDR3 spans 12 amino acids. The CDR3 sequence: CASSSGNTEAFF. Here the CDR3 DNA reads TGTGCCAGCTCAAGTGGAAACACTGAAGCTTTCTTT.

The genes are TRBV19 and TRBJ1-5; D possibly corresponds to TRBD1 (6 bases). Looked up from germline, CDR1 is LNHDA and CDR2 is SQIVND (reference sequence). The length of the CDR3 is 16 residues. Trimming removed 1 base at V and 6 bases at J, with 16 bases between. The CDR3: CASSIATGSGSQPQHF. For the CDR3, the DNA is TGTGCCAGTAGTATAGCCACAGGGAGCGGTTCTCAGCCCCAGCATTTT. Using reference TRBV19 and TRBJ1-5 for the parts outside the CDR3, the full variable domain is DGGITQSPKYLFRKEGQNVTLSCEQNLNHDAMYWYRQDPGQGLRLIYYSQIVNDFQKGDIAEGYSVSREKKESFPLTVTSAQKNPTAFYLCASSIATGSGSQPQHFGDGTRLSIL.